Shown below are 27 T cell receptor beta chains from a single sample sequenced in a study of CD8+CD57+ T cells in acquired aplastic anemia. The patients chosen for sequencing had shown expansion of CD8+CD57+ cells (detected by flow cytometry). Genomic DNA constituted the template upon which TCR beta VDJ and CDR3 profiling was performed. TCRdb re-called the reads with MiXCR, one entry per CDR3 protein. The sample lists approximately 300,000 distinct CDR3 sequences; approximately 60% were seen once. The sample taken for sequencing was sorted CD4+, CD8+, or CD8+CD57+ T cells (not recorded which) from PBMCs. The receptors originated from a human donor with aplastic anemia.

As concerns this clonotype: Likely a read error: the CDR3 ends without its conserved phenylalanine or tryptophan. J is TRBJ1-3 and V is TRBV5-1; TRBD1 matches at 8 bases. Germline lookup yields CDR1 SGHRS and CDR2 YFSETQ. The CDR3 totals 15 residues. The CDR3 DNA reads TGCGCCAGCAGCTTGGCGACAGGGGTCGGAAACAGCATATATGTT. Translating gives CASSLATGVGNSIYV.

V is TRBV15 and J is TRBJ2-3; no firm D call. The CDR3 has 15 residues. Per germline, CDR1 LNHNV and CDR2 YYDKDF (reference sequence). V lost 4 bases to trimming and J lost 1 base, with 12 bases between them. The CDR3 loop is CATSIRTVGTDTQYF. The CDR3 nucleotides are TGTGCCACCAGCATCCGGACGGTCGGCACAGATACGCAGTATTTT.

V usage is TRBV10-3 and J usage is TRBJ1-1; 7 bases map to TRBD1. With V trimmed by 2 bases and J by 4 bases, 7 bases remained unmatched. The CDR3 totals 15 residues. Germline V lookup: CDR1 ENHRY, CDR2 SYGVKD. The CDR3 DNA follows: TGTGCCATCAGTGAGCTAGACAGGGTGGGCACTGAAGCTTTCTTT. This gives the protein CAISELDRVGTEAFF.

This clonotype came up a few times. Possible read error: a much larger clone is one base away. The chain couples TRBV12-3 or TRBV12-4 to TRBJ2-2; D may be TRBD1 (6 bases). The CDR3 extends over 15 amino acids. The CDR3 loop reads CASSLRQGNTGELLF. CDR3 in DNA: TGTGCCAGCAGTTTAAGGCAGGGGAACACCGGGGAGCTGCTTTTT.

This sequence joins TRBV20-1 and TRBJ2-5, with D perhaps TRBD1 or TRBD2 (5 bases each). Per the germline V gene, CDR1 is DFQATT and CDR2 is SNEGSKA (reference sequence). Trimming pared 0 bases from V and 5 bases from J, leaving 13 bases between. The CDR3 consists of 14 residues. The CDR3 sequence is CSARDRRGAETQYF. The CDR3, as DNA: TGCAGTGCTAGAGATCGGAGAGGGGCGGAGACCCAGTACTTC.

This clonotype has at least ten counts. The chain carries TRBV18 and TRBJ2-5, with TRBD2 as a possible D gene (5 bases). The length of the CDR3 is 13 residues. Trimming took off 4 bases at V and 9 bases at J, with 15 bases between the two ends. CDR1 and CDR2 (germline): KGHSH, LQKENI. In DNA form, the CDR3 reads TGTGCCAGCTCACAAACTAGTGGTGGGTCCCAGTACTTC. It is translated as CASSQTSGGSQYF.

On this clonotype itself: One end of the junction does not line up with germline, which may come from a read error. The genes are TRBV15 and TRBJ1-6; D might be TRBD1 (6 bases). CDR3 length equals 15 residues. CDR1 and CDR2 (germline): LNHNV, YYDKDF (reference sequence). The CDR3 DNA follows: TGTGCCTCCAGCAGAATAGTACAGGGCAAATCACCCCTCCACTTT. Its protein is CASSRIVQGKSPLHF.

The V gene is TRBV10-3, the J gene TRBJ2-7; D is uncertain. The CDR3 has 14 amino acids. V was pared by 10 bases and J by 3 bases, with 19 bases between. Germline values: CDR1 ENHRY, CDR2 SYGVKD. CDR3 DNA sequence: TGTGCCAGCACCCTACAGCCGGGCTTCTACGAGCAGTACTTC. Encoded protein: CASTLQPGFYEQYF.

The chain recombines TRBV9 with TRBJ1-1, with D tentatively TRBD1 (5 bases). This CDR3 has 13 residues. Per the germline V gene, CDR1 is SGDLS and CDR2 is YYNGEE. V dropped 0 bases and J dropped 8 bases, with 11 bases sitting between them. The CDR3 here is CASSVGPEGEAFF. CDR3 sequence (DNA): TGTGCCAGCAGCGTAGGCCCCGAGGGGGAAGCTTTCTTT.

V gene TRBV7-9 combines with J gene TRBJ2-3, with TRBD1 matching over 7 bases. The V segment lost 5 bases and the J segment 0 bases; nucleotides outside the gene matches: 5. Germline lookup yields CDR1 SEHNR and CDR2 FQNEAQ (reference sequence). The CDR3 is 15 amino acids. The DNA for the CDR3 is TGTGCCAGCAGCGCTACAGGGGCTAGCACAGATACGCAGTATTTT. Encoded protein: CASSATGASTDTQYF.

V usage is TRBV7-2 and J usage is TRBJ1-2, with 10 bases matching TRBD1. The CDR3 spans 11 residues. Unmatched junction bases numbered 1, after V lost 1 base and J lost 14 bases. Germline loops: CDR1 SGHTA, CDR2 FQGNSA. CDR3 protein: CASSLGGQGTF. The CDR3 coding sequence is TGTGCCAGCAGCTTAGGGGGACAGGGGACCTTC.

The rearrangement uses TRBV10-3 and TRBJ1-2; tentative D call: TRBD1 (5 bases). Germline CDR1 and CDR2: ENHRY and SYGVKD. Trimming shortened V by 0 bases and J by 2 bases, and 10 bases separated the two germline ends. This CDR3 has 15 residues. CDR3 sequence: CAISESEGTNYGYTF. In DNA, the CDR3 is TGTGCCATCAGTGAGTCGGAGGGGACGAACTATGGCTACACCTTC.

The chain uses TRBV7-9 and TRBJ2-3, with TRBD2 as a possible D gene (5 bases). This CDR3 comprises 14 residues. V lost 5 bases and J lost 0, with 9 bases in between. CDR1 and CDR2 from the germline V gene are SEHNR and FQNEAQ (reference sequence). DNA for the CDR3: TGTGCCAGCAGCAGCGGACGGAGCACAGATACGCAGTATTTT. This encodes CASSSGRSTDTQYF.

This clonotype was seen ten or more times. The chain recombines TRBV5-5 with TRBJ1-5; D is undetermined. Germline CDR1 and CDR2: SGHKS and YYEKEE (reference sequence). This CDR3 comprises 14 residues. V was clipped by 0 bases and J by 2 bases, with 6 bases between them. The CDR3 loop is CASSLAAGNQPQHF. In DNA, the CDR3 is TGTGCCAGCAGCTTGGCCGCGGGCAATCAGCCCCAGCATTTT. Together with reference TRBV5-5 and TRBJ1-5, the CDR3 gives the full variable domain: DAGVTQSPTHLIKTRGQQVTLRCSPISGHKSVSWYQQVLGQGPQFIFQYYEKEERGRGNFPDRFSARQFPNYSSELNVNALLLGDSALYLCASSLAAGNQPQHFGDGTRLSIL.

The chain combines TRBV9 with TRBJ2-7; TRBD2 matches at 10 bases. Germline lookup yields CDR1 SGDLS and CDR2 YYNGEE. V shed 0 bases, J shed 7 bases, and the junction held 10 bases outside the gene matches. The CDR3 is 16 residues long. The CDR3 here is CASSVEFTSGIEEQYF. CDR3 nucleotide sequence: TGTGCCAGCAGCGTAGAATTCACTAGCGGGATCGAAGAGCAGTACTTC.

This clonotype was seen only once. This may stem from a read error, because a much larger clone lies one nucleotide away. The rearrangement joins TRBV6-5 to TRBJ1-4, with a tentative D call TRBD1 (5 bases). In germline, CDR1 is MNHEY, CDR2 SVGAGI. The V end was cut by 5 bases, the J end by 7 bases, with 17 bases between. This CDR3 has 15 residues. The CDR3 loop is CASSEATGTSEKLFF. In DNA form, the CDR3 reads TGTGCCAGCAGTGAAGCGACCGGGACTTCTGAAAAACTGTTTTTT.

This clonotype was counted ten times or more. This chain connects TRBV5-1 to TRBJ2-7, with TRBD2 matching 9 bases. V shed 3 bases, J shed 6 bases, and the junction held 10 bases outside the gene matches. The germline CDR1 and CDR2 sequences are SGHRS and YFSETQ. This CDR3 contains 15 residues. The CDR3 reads CASSWGASGTGEQYF. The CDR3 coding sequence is TGCGCCAGCAGCTGGGGGGCTAGCGGGACGGGCGAGCAGTACTTC. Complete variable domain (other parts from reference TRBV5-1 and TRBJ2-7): KAGVTQTPRYLIKTRGQQVTLSCSPISGHRSVSWYQQTPGQGLQFLFEYFSETQRNKGNFPGRFSGRQFSNSRSEMNVSTLELGDSALYLCASSWGASGTGEQYFGPGTRLTVT.

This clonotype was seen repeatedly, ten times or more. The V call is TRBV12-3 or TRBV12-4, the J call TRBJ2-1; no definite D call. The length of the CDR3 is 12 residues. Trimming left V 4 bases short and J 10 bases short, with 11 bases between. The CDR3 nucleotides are TGTGCCAGCAGTTACACGAGCAGCGAGCAGTTCTTC. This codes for CASSYTSSEQFF.

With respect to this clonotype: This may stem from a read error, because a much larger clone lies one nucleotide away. CDR3 sequence (DNA): TGTGCCCGGAGCGCATTGGACAGGGAAGAGACCCAGTACTTC. Residues: CARSALDREETQYF. V and J are TRBV30 and TRBJ2-5, with 8 bases identical to TRBD1. The CDR3 runs 14 residues. Germline values: CDR1 GTSNPN, CDR2 SVGIG (reference sequence).

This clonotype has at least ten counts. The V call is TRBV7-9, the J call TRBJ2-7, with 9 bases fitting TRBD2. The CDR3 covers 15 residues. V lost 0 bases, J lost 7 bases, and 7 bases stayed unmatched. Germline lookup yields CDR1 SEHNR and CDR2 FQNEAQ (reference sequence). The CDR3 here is CASSLAGASGVEQYF. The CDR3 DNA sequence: TGTGCCAGCAGCTTAGCGGGCGCTAGCGGGGTGGAGCAGTACTTC.

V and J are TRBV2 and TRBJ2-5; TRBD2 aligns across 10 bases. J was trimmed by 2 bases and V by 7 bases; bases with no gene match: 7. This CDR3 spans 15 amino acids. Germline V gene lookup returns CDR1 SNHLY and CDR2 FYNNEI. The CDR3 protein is CASNTQRGGQETQYF. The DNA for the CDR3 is TGTGCCAGCAACACCCAGCGGGGGGGGCAAGAGACCCAGTACTTC.

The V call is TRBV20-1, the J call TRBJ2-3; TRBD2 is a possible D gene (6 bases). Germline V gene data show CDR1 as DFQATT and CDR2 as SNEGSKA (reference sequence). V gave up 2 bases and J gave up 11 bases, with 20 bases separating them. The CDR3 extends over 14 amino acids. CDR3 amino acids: CSARRAGLYNEQYF. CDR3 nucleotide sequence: TGCAGTGCTAGAAGGGCGGGACTGTACAATGAGCAGTATTTT.

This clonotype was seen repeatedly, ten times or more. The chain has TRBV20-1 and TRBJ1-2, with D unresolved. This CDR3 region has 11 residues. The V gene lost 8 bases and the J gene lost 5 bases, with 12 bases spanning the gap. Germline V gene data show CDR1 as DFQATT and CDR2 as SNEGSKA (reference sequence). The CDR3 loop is CSSTREYGYTF. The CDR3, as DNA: TGCAGTTCCACGAGGGAATATGGCTACACCTTC.

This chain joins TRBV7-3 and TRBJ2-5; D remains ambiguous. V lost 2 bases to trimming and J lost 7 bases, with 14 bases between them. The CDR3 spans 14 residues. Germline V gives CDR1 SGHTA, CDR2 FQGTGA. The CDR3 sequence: CASSLYGDSGTQYF. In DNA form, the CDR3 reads TGTGCCAGCAGCTTATATGGCGACTCTGGGACCCAGTACTTC.

The CDR3 DNA sequence: TGTGCCAGCAGCCTTACTTACCACCTAGCGGGAGAGAACACTGAAGCTTTCTTT. Translated: CASSLTYHLAGENTEAFF. The chain is built from TRBV7-3 and TRBJ1-1; D is unclear. The CDR3 loop spans 18 amino acids. Germline V gives CDR1 SGHTA, CDR2 FQGTGA. Trimming cost V 5 bases and J 1 base, with 23 bases left between them. Complete variable domain (other parts from reference TRBV7-3 and TRBJ1-1): GAGVSQTPSNKVTEKGKYVELRCDPISGHTALYWYRQSLGQGPEFLIYFQGTGAADDSGLPNDRFFAVRPEGSVSTLKIQRTERGDSAVYLCASSLTYHLAGENTEAFFGQGTRLTVV.

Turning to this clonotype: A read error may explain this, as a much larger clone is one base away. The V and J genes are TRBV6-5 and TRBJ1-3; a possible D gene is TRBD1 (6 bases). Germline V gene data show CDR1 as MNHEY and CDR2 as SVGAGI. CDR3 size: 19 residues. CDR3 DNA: TGTGCCAGCAGCTACTTAACAGGGTCCCTTCCCAGCTCTGGAAACACCATATATTTT. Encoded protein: CASSYLTGSLPSSGNTIYF.

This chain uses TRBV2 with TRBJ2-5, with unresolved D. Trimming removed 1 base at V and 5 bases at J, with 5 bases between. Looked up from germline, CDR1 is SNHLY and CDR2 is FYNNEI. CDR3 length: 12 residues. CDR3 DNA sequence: TGTGCCAGCAGTGAAGTCGTCGAGACCCAGTACTTC. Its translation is CASSEVVETQYF.